The T cell receptor (beta chain) described here comes from a study of CD8+CD57+ T cells in acquired aplastic anemia. Study-level background: Sorting CD4+ and CD8+ cells gave DNA averaging approximately 3 ug. There were 11 million or so reads, on average, for CD4+ cells from healthy donors.

This CDR3 region has 16 residues. Germline lookup yields CDR1 MNHEY and CDR2 SVGAGI. The use of genomic DNA as template underpinned the TCR beta VDJ and CDR3 profiling. TCRdb used MiXCR to reprocess the reads, holding one entry per CDR3 protein. This sample has about 140,000 distinct CDR3 sequences, with more than 35% found just once. On this clonotype: A much bigger clone sits one base away, suggesting this may be a read error.

The specimen was sorted CD4+, CD8+, or CD8+CD57+ T cells (not recorded which) from PBMCs. This chain uses TRBV6-5 with TRBJ2-7; 7 nucleotides match TRBD2. This receptor was taken from a human donor in good health, serving as a control. The CDR3 sequence is CASSYYTSAPASEQCF. The CDR3 DNA follows: TGTGCCAGCAGTTATTACACTAGCGCCCCCGCGTCCGAGCAGTGCTTC.